A single sample gave rise to the 7 T cell receptor beta chains below, sequenced in a study of blood T cell repertoires in COVID-19. Repertoires were generated with immunoSEQ multiplex PCR, while TCRdb's copy carries only in-frame clones and drops some. The data show roughly 190,000 clones, around 89% seen once. The sequenced sample consisted of PBMCs or T cells enriched from blood (not recorded which). The receptors here all came from a woman aged 18-30 years who had recovered from COVID-19.

This sequence joins TRBV30 and TRBJ2-1; TRBD2 matches at 8 bases. V gave up 5 bases and J gave up 15 bases; unmatched junction bases: 9. The CDR3 has 11 amino acids. CDR1 and CDR2 (germline): GTSNPN, SVGIG (reference sequence). CDR3 region: CAWAGSGNLFF. The CDR3 region has the DNA TGTGCCTGGGCCGGTAGCGGGAATCTGTTCTTC.

The chain combines TRBV4-1 with TRBJ2-1, with 12 bases identical to TRBD2. Germline lookup yields CDR1 MGHRA and CDR2 YSYEKL. CDR3 length equals 15 residues. Unmatched junction bases numbered 3, after V lost 4 bases and J lost 5 bases. CDR3 amino acids: CASSRLAGVNNEQFF. The CDR3 DNA sequence: TGCGCCAGCAGCCGACTAGCGGGGGTAAACAATGAGCAGTTCTTC.

V is TRBV6-5 and J is TRBJ2-3, with a tentative D call TRBD2 (7 bases). The V end was cut by 2 bases, the J end by 4 bases, with 16 bases between. From germline, CDR1 is MNHEY and CDR2 SVGAGI. The CDR3 has 16 residues. The CDR3 nucleotides are TGTGCCAGCAGTTACAGGGGCGGAGGGGGGGCAGATACGCAGTATTTT. The encoded protein is CASSYRGGGGADTQYF.

The chain is built from TRBV11-2 and TRBJ2-1, with D possibly being TRBD2 (5 bases). The V end lost 7 bases, the J end lost 7 bases, and 11 bases lay between the germline ends. Germline loops: CDR1 SGHAT, CDR2 FQNNGV. CDR3 size: 12 residues. The CDR3 protein is CASTRGQNEQFF. Written as DNA, the CDR3 is TGTGCCAGCACCAGAGGGCAAAATGAGCAGTTCTTC.

The chain couples TRBV5-1 to TRBJ2-1, with 8 bases that match TRBD2. The length of the CDR3 is 14 residues. The J segment lost 9 bases and the V segment lost 1 base, leaving 6 bases of the junction unmatched. Germline CDR1 and CDR2: SGHRS and YFSETQ. The CDR3 DNA sequence: TGCGCCAGCAGCTTGAACGGAGCGGGAGTTGAGCAGTTCTTC. Translating gives CASSLNGAGVEQFF.

This chain joins TRBV5-1 and TRBJ1-2; TRBD1 aligns across 10 bases. The germline V gene encodes CDR1 SGHRS and CDR2 YFSETQ. The CDR3 has 14 amino acids. V trimming: 4 bases; J trimming: 4 bases; junction bases outside the gene matches: 4. The CDR3 DNA reads as TGCGCCAGCAGCCCCAGGACAGGGGGCTATGGCTACACCTTC. It specifies CASSPRTGGYGYTF.

The genes are TRBV9 and TRBJ1-2; D unresolved. Germline lookup yields CDR1 SGDLS and CDR2 YYNGEE. The CDR3 contains 13 residues. Trimming left V 0 bases short and J 5 bases short, with 8 bases between. CDR3 region: CASSVGGGYGYTF. The CDR3 bases are TGTGCCAGCAGCGTAGGGGGAGGGTATGGCTACACCTTC.